The 32 T cell receptor beta chains in this list originate from one sample, sequenced in a study of blood T cell repertoires in COVID-19. Only in-frame clones appear in the TCRdb table, and some are missing; sequencing was by immunoSEQ multiplex PCR. The sample has about 200,000 clones; 82% are singletons. The sequenced sample consisted of PBMCs or T cells enriched from blood (not recorded which). All receptors come from a man aged 35-49 years who had recovered from COVID-19.

This chain joins TRBV5-4 and TRBJ1-2, with a weak D call TRBD1 (5 bases). Germline V CDR1 and CDR2: SGHNT, YYREEE (reference sequence). Between the trimmed V and J ends, which lost 3 bases and 4 bases, there was a span of 7 bases. This CDR3 region has 12 residues. The CDR3 protein is CASSSDSYGYTF. The DNA for the CDR3 is TGTGCCAGCAGCTCAGACAGCTATGGCTACACCTTC.

This chain links TRBV7-2 with TRBJ1-4; a possible D gene is TRBD1 (6 bases). Germline CDR1 SGHTA, CDR2 FQGNSA. The CDR3 has 15 residues. The V gene lost 5 bases and the J gene lost 0 bases, with 10 bases spanning the gap. CDR3 residues: CASSRTEATNEKLFF. CDR3 nucleotide sequence: TGTGCCAGCAGCCGGACAGAAGCAACTAATGAAAAACTGTTTTTT. The complete variable domain, with remaining parts taken from reference TRBV7-2 and TRBJ1-4, reads GAGVSQSPSNKVTEKGKDVELRCDPISGHTALYWYRQSLGQGLEFLIYFQGNSAPDKSGLPSDRFSAERTGGSVSTLTIQRTQQEDSAVYLCASSRTEATNEKLFFGSGTQLSVL.

The J gene is TRBJ1-1, the V gene TRBV7-3, with D possibly matching TRBD1 (5 bases). Germline V gene sequence: CDR1 SGHTA, CDR2 FQGTGA. V was pared by 1 base and J by 7 bases, with 19 bases between. CDR3 length: 16 amino acids. The CDR3 loop is CASSLIPIGGPIEAFF. The CDR3 DNA is TGTGCCAGCAGCTTAATTCCTATCGGGGGTCCTATTGAAGCTTTCTTT.

The V gene is TRBV27, the J gene TRBJ2-2; 7 bases map to TRBD1. This CDR3 is 15 amino acids long. The germline V gene encodes CDR1 MNHEY and CDR2 SMNVEV (reference sequence). V was clipped by 4 bases and J by 2 bases; unmatched bases: 4. The CDR3 DNA reads TGTGCCAGCAGTTCGGGACAGATAAACACCGGGGAGCTGTTTTTT. This sequence encodes CASSSGQINTGELFF.

This clone was recorded once. The V call is TRBV7-3, the J call TRBJ2-1; no firm D call. Per germline, CDR1 SGHTA and CDR2 FQGTGA. The CDR3 length is 14 residues. Trimming removed 1 base at V and 8 bases at J, with 12 bases between. The CDR3 loop reads CASSLRVDRDEQFF. CDR3 coding DNA: TGTGCCAGCAGCTTAAGGGTAGACCGGGATGAGCAGTTCTTC.

The chain recombines TRBV12-5 with TRBJ2-2, with 9 bases lining up with TRBD1. The CDR3 covers 15 residues. Germline values: CDR1 LGHNT, CDR2 FRNRAP. Germline trimming cut 3 bases from V and 4 bases from J; bases unmatched to any gene: 3. The CDR3 bases are TGTGCTAGTGGTTTAGGACAGGGGACCACCGGGGAGCTGTTTTTT. Protein sequence: CASGLGQGTTGELFF.

The chain is built from TRBV7-2 and TRBJ2-7; a weak D match, TRBD2 (6 bases). CDR1 SGHTA and CDR2 FQGNSA come from the germline V gene. The CDR3 sequence is 16 residues long. V shed 1 base and J shed 4 bases, with 17 bases lying between them. The CDR3 spells CASSLVVSGASYEQYV. CDR3 bases: TGTGCCAGCAGCTTAGTAGTATCGGGAGCATCTTACGAGCAGTACGTC.

This clone was detected ten times or more. The chain couples TRBV2 to TRBJ1-2; D is ambiguous. The V end was cut by 0 bases, the J end by 0 bases, with 8 bases between. The germline V gene encodes CDR1 SNHLY and CDR2 FYNNEI. The CDR3 length is 15 residues. CDR3 coding DNA: TGTGCCAGCAGTGAAGCGACCGGAGCTAACTATGGCTACACCTTC. As protein: CASSEATGANYGYTF.

The J gene is TRBJ1-1, the V gene TRBV27; D is unclear. The CDR3 consists of 14 residues. Germline lookup yields CDR1 MNHEY and CDR2 SMNVEV (reference sequence). V was pared by 3 bases and J by 0 bases, with 8 bases between. The CDR3: CASSFGGMNTEAFF. Written as DNA, the CDR3 is TGTGCCAGCAGTTTCGGCGGGATGAACACTGAAGCTTTCTTT.

This chain links TRBV7-2 with TRBJ1-2, with D possibly TRBD1 on 6 matching bases. The CDR3 totals 14 residues. V lost 5 bases and J 5 bases, leaving 15 bases between the germline ends. Germline CDR1 and CDR2: SGHTA and FQGNSA. The CDR3 sequence: CASSIQGTYYGYTF. DNA of the CDR3: TGTGCCAGCAGCATACAGGGAACCTATTATGGCTACACCTTC.

This clone occurred a few times. The CDR3 sequence is CASGLERDSYTGELFF. CDR3 sequence (DNA): TGTGCTAGTGGTTTGGAGCGGGACTCTTACACCGGGGAGCTGTTTTTT. This chain joins TRBV12-5 and TRBJ2-2, with 7 bases matching TRBD2. CDR3 size: 16 residues. Germline V CDR1 and CDR2: LGHNT, FRNRAP. The V segment lost 1 base and the J segment 3 bases; nucleotides outside the gene matches: 5.

V usage is TRBV27 and J usage is TRBJ1-1, with a possible D match to TRBD1 (6 bases). V was pared by 5 bases and J by 1 base, with 11 bases between. This CDR3 contains 14 residues. Per germline, CDR1 MNHEY and CDR2 SMNVEV (reference sequence). CDR3 amino acids: CASSLQGTNTEAFF. In nucleotides, the CDR3 is TGTGCCAGCAGTCTACAGGGAACGAACACTGAAGCTTTCTTT.

The V and J genes are TRBV5-5 and TRBJ2-3; D is unresolved. The CDR3 sequence is 12 residues long. The ends were cut back, 3 bases at V and 2 bases at J, with 4 bases in the middle. Germline-derived CDR1 and CDR2 are SGHKS and YYEKEE (reference sequence). The CDR3 bases are TGTGCCAGCAGCTCGTACACAGATACGCAGTATTTT. Its translation: CASSSYTDTQYF. Combining the CDR3 with reference TRBV5-5 and TRBJ2-3 gives the whole variable domain DAGVTQSPTHLIKTRGQQVTLRCSPISGHKSVSWYQQVLGQGPQFIFQYYEKEERGRGNFPDRFSARQFPNYSSELNVNALLLGDSALYLCASSSYTDTQYFGPGTRLTVL.

The rearrangement links TRBV11-2 to TRBJ1-6; no clear D gene. The CDR3 totals 13 residues. CDR1 and CDR2 from the germline V gene are SGHAT and FQNNGV. V lost 4 bases and J 7 bases, leaving 8 bases between the germline ends. The CDR3 spells CASSWWENSPLHF. CDR3 in DNA: TGTGCCAGCAGCTGGTGGGAGAATTCACCCCTCCACTTT. Filled out from reference TRBV11-2 and TRBJ1-6, the complete variable domain reads EAGVAQSPRYKIIEKRQSVAFWCNPISGHATLYWYQQILGQGPKLLIQFQNNGVVDDSQLPKDRFSAERLKGVDSTLKIQPAKLEDSAVYLCASSWWENSPLHFGNGTRLTVT.

J is TRBJ1-2 and V is TRBV3-1 (or the pseudogene TRBV3-2), with D unclear. V was cut by 5 bases and J by 4 bases, with 17 bases left in between. The CDR3 has 15 amino acids. CDR1 LGHDT and CDR2 YNNKEL come from the germline V gene (reference sequence). CDR3 DNA sequence: TGTGCCAGCAGCGATGCGGCCTCAAGAGGCTATGGCTACACCTTC. Translation gives CASSDAASRGYGYTF.

The J gene is TRBJ1-5, the V gene TRBV24-1; unclear D gene. Trimming left V 6 bases short and J 7 bases short, with 15 bases between. This CDR3 has 14 amino acids. Germline V CDR1 and CDR2: KGHDR, SFDVKD. The chain's CDR3 is CATSLYPSKQPQHF. CDR3 in DNA: TGTGCCACCAGTCTGTACCCCTCTAAACAGCCCCAGCATTTT.

The gene calls are TRBV9 and TRBJ1-5; possible D gene TRBD1, 6 bases. This CDR3 has 15 amino acids. CDR1 SGDLS and CDR2 YYNGEE come from the germline V gene. The V end lost 5 bases, the J end lost 0 bases, and 12 bases lay between the germline ends. Here the CDR3 reads CASSRGDNSNQPQHF. The DNA of the CDR3 is TGTGCCAGCAGTCGGGGGGACAATAGCAATCAGCCCCAGCATTTT. Full variable domain (missing parts from reference TRBV9 and TRBJ1-5): DSGVTQTPKHLITATGQRVTLRCSPRSGDLSVYWYQQSLDQGLQFLIQYYNGEERAKGNILERFSAQQFPDLHSELNLSSLELGDSALYFCASSRGDNSNQPQHFGDGTRLSIL.

This CDR3 reads CASSLRETGAGEQYF. CDR3 DNA sequence: TGTGCCAGCAGCTTAAGAGAGACAGGGGCGGGCGAGCAGTACTTC. The gene calls are TRBV7-9 and TRBJ2-7, with 8 bases lining up with TRBD1. Germline V gene sequence: CDR1 SEHNR, CDR2 FQNEAQ (reference sequence). This CDR3 is 15 amino acids long. Trimming at V came to 2 bases and at J to 6 bases, leaving 9 bases not matched to a gene.

CDR3 protein: CSVSGTGGWQPQHF. The DNA for the CDR3 is TGCAGCGTATCCGGGACAGGGGGTTGGCAGCCCCAGCATTTT. The chain uses TRBV29-1 and TRBJ1-5; the match to TRBD1 covers 11 bases. Germline loops: CDR1 SQVTM, CDR2 ANQGSEA. The CDR3 loop spans 14 amino acids. V lost 6 bases, J lost 7 bases, and 8 bases stayed unmatched.

This chain connects TRBV3-1 (or the pseudogene TRBV3-2) to TRBJ1-2; D may be TRBD1 (6 bases). The germline V and J ends were trimmed by 0 bases and 8 bases, with 16 bases remaining between them. Per germline, CDR1 LGHDT and CDR2 YNNKEL (reference sequence). The CDR3 runs to 15 residues. The DNA for the CDR3 is TGTGCCAGCAGCCAAGATAGCGCAGGGGCGAGGGGCTACACCTTC. Amino acids: CASSQDSAGARGYTF.

This chain connects TRBV6-5 to TRBJ1-2; D remains unclear. Germline V lookup: CDR1 MNHEY, CDR2 SVGAGI. The V end was cut by 0 bases, the J end by 5 bases, with 16 bases between. The CDR3 loop spans 16 amino acids. CDR3: CASSYSKIPNLYGYTF. CDR3 nucleotides: TGTGCCAGCAGTTACTCGAAAATCCCTAACCTTTATGGCTACACCTTC.

This clone was counted between two and nine times. The chain links TRBV4-1 to TRBJ1-1; TRBD1 is a possible D gene (6 bases). The germline CDR1 and CDR2 sequences are MGHRA and YSYEKL. Deletions cut 4 bases from V and 3 bases from J, with 12 bases between. The CDR3 spans 14 residues. Here the CDR3 reads CASSRVSGDTEAFF. The CDR3 bases are TGCGCCAGCAGCCGAGTCTCAGGGGACACTGAAGCTTTCTTT.

The chain uses TRBV11-3 and TRBJ2-1, with 7 bases lining up with TRBD2. The germline CDR1 and CDR2 sequences are SGHNT and YENEEA. The CDR3 consists of 14 residues. Trimming cost V 5 bases and J 5 bases; bases outside gene matches: 6. The CDR3 sequence is CASSLSGPNNEQFF. CDR3 in DNA: TGTGCCAGCAGCCTTAGCGGGCCGAACAATGAGCAGTTCTTC.

V gene TRBV19 combines with J gene TRBJ2-2; D gene uncertain. CDR1 is LNHDA and CDR2 is SQIVND in the germline V gene (reference sequence). V was clipped by 7 bases and J by 4 bases, with 13 bases between them. The CDR3 covers 14 residues. Here the CDR3 reads CASTVEVGTGELFF. CDR3 coding DNA: TGTGCCAGTACCGTCGAAGTCGGCACCGGGGAGCTGTTTTTT.

The chain combines TRBV7-9 with TRBJ2-6; weak D call: TRBD2 (6 bases). This CDR3 has 16 amino acids. Between the trimmed V and J ends, which lost 10 bases and 0 bases, there was a span of 16 bases. Looked up from germline, CDR1 is SEHNR and CDR2 is FQNEAQ (reference sequence). CDR3 coding DNA: TGTGCCAAAGGCGAGGGCGGGAACTCTGGGGCCAACGTCCTGACTTTC. This gives the protein CAKGEGGNSGANVLTF.

The V call is TRBV20-1, the J call TRBJ1-1, with D tentatively TRBD1 (5 bases). Germline CDR1 reads DFQATT; CDR2 reads SNEGSKA (reference sequence). V gave up 6 bases and J gave up 9 bases, with 11 bases separating them. This CDR3 is built from 10 residues. The CDR3, as DNA: TGCAGTGCCCAGGGTTTGCAAGCTTTCTTT. It translates to CSAQGLQAFF.

This sequence joins TRBV4-2 and TRBJ2-3; TRBD1 might be the D (6 bases). With 1 base removed from V and 5 bases from J, the gap between germline ends came to 13 bases. Germline V gene lookup returns CDR1 LGHNA and CDR2 YNFKEQ. This CDR3 spans 15 amino acids. CDR3 coding DNA: TGTGCCAGCAGCCAAGGGGGGCAAGATGGAGATACGCAGTATTTT. This gives the protein CASSQGGQDGDTQYF.

This chain connects TRBV6-5 to TRBJ2-7; 10 nucleotides match TRBD1. The V gene end was trimmed by 6 bases and the J gene end by 3 bases; junction bases not matched to a gene: 8. Looked up from germline, CDR1 is MNHEY and CDR2 is SVGAGI. The CDR3 contains 15 residues. The CDR3 region is CASSWDRGYNYEQYV. CDR3 DNA sequence: TGTGCCAGCAGCTGGGACAGGGGATATAACTACGAGCAGTACGTC.

For the CDR3, the DNA is TGTGCCAGCAGTCCCCTCCCCCAGGGGGCAGATACGCAGTATTTT. It is translated as CASSPLPQGADTQYF. The genes are TRBV28 and TRBJ2-3; TRBD1 matches at 7 bases. Looked up from germline, CDR1 is MDHEN and CDR2 is SYDVKM. The length of the CDR3 is 15 residues. The J segment lost 4 bases and the V segment lost 5 bases, leaving 9 bases of the junction unmatched. The full variable domain, completed using reference TRBV28 and TRBJ2-3, is DVKVTQSSRYLVKRTGEKVFLECVQDMDHENMFWYRQDPGLGLRLIYFSYDVKMKEKGDIPEGYSVSREKKERFSLILESASTNQTSMYLCASSPLPQGADTQYFGPGTRLTVL.

Only a few counts were recorded for this clone. Within the sample, other DNA sequences also encode this same CDR3. The rearrangement links TRBV18 to TRBJ1-1, with 7 bases identical to TRBD1. The CDR3 has 13 amino acids. Germline trimming cut 6 bases from V and 1 base from J; bases unmatched to any gene: 2. CDR1 is KGHSH and CDR2 is LQKENI in the germline V gene. CDR3 nucleotide sequence: TGTGCCAGCTCCACAGGGGAGAACACTGAAGCTTTCTTT. Encoded protein: CASSTGENTEAFF.

The chain combines TRBV4-2 with TRBJ2-1; 11 nucleotides align to TRBD2. Germline CDR1 and CDR2: LGHNA and YNFKEQ. The junction had 5 bases not matched to a gene; V was cut back by 3 bases and J by 1 base. CDR3 length: 17 residues. CDR3 nucleotides: TGTGCCAGCAGCCAGGATTGGACTAGCGGGTCCTACAATGAGCAGTTCTTC. Protein: CASSQDWTSGSYNEQFF.

This chain uses TRBV9 with TRBJ2-7; 9 nucleotides line up with TRBD1. Per germline, CDR1 SGDLS and CDR2 YYNGEE. The CDR3 spans 15 residues. The trim removed 4 bases at V and 0 bases at J, leaving 5 bases unmatched. The CDR3 loop reads CASSPTGGASYEQYF. The CDR3 DNA is TGTGCCAGCAGCCCGACAGGGGGTGCCTCCTACGAGCAGTACTTC.